Listed below are T cell receptor beta chains from one sample, sequenced in a study of regulatory T cells in long-lasting Graves disease. TCRdb used MiXCR to reprocess the multiplex PCR reads, holding one entry per CDR3 protein. The sample lists 350,000 to 500,000 distinct CDR3 sequences; around 15% were seen once. The sample was also linked to a second study, of T cells in Graves' hyperthyroidism and ophthalmopathy.

This specimen consisted of peripheral blood mononuclear cells (PBMCs), obtained at new diagnosis, from a patient treated with antithyroid drugs. These receptors were obtained from a woman in her 50s with Graves disease. Each CDR3 is given with its conserved first and last residue. A D gene is named only where the DNA matches it firmly. Size values are once, few and many counts, or a class for expanded clones, and some rows have none.

TGCAGTGCTAGAGGTTATGGGGGAGGCTCCTACAATGAGCAGTTCTTC	CSARGYGGGSYNEQFF	many	.	TRBV20-1	TRBJ2-1
TGTGCCAGCAGCTTAGAAACCCGGACTAGCGGGAAGAGTGCCCAGTACTTC	CASSLETRTSGKSAQYF	many	TRBD2	TRBV11-2	TRBJ2-5
TGCAGCGTTGTGACAGGTCTAAGCTCTGGGGCCAACGTCCTGACTTTC	CSVVTGLSSGANVLTF	.	.	TRBV29-1	TRBJ2-6
TGTGCCAGCAGGACCTTGACTAGCGGGAGGGTTGAAGAGACCCAGTACTTC	CASRTLTSGRVEETQYF	.	TRBD2	TRBV6-1	TRBJ2-5
TGCGCCAGCAGACCCACCGGCGTGGCGAACACCGGGGAGCTGTTTTTT	CASRPTGVANTGELFF	few	.	TRBV5-1	TRBJ2-2
TGCAGTGCCAACCCCGGGACTAGCGGGAGTTGGGGGACCCAGTACTTC	CSANPGTSGSWGTQYF	many	TRBD2	TRBV20-1	TRBJ2-5
TGTGCCAGCAGTTCATATACAGGGTCTGAAGCTTTCTTT	CASSSYTGSEAFF	many	.	TRBV28	TRBJ1-1
TGCGCCAGCAGCTCTGGGACTAGCGGGACCAATGAGCAGTTCTTC	CASSSGTSGTNEQFF	many	TRBD2	TRBV5-1	TRBJ2-1
TGCAGCGTCGACAGGGGGTTGTACGAGCAGTACTTC	CSVDRGLYEQYF	.	TRBD1	TRBV29-1	TRBJ2-7
TGTGCCAGCAGCTTAGTGGGCATGGGCAACGGGGATACGCAGTATTTT	CASSLVGMGNGDTQYF	many	.	TRBV7-8	TRBJ2-3
TGCGCCAGCAGCCAGTACACAGATACGCAGTATTTT	CASSQYTDTQYF	many	.	TRBV5-1	TRBJ2-3
TGTGCCAGCAGTTTTGAACCGGATTCAAGGGACAGCAATCAGCCCCAGCATTTT	CASSFEPDSRDSNQPQHF	many	.	TRBV12-3/TRBV12-4	TRBJ1-5
TGTGCCAGCAGTCTTGACTACAGGGCCGCGAACACCGGGGAGCTGTTTTTT	CASSLDYRAANTGELFF	many	.	TRBV28	TRBJ2-2
TGTGCCAGCAGCTCCATGAGACAGGGCTTTCACTATGGCTACACCTTC	CASSSMRQGFHYGYTF	few	TRBD1	TRBV11-2	TRBJ1-2
TGTGCCAGCAGCTGGAGGACAGGGTCCATCGGATCCTACAATGAGCAGTTCTTC	CASSWRTGSIGSYNEQFF	.	TRBD1	TRBV14	TRBJ2-1
TGTGCCAGCAGCTTGACCGCCCAGTATGGCTACACCTTC	CASSLTAQYGYTF	many	.	TRBV7-2	TRBJ1-2
TGTGCCAGCGCCGGACAGGGAGTCCACGAGCAGTACTTC	CASAGQGVHEQYF	many	TRBD1	TRBV2	TRBJ2-7
TGTGCCACCAGCAGCGGGACAGGAGGACTAGCCTCCTACGAGCAGTACTTC	CATSSGTGGLASYEQYF	many	.	TRBV15	TRBJ2-7
TGTGCCAGCATTAGGTCGGTGGGTGAAAAACTGTTTTTT	CASIRSVGEKLFF	few	.	TRBV6-2/TRBV6-3	TRBJ1-4
TGTGCCAGCAGTTGGGCTTCTAGCGGGAATAACCATGAGCAGTTCTTC	CASSWASSGNNHEQFF	many	TRBD2	TRBV2	TRBJ2-1
TGTGCCAGCAGAGAGGGGGACCCCAGGGTCCGTAGCAATCAGCCCCAGCATTTT	CASREGDPRVRSNQPQHF	many	.	TRBV27	TRBJ1-5
TGTGCCAGCAGCGGAGGACCTAGGGCGATCGTCTCTGGGGCCAACGTCCTGACTTTC	CASSGGPRAIVSGANVLTF	.	.	TRBV5-5	TRBJ2-6
TGTGCCAGCAGCACGACATCCTCCTACGAGCAGTACTTC	CASSTTSSYEQYF	few	.	TRBV5-6	TRBJ2-7
TGTGCCAGCAGCCAAGATAAGTGGGAGGATACGCAGTATTTT	CASSQDKWEDTQYF	few	.	TRBV3-1	TRBJ2-3
TGTGCCAGCAGCCCAGGACTAGGCGGGGAGCTGTTTTTT	CASSPGLGGELFF	.	TRBD2	TRBV5-6	TRBJ2-2
TGCAGTGCTAGCGACACCCCCTTAGGGATGGGGGCGTATTTT	CSASDTPLGMGAYF	few	.	TRBV20-1	TRBJ2-3
TGTGCCAGCAGTGACCTGGGACTAGGGAATGAGCAGTTCTTC	CASSDLGLGNEQFF	.	TRBD2	TRBV6-1	TRBJ2-1
TGTGCCAGCAGCCAAGGTTACGCTGAAGCTTTCTTT	CASSQGYAEAFF	few	.	TRBV3-1	TRBJ1-1
TGTGCCTGGAGAAGGGTCAAAACGTTGACCTACGAGCAGTACTTC	CAWRRVKTLTYEQYF	many	.	TRBV30	TRBJ2-7
TGCGCCAGCAGGAGGGGGAGGGAGGAAGAAAAACTGTTTTTT	CASRRGREEEKLFF	few	.	TRBV4-1	TRBJ1-4
TGTGCCAGCAGTACTCTGGGACTAGCGGGCCAAGGAGAGACCCAGTACTTC	CASSTLGLAGQGETQYF	few	TRBD2	TRBV27	TRBJ2-5
TGTGCCAGCAGTCCGCAGGGGGACGAGCAGTACTTC	CASSPQGDEQYF	many	TRBD1	TRBV11-2	TRBJ2-7
TGTGCCAGCAGCGGGCAAACCCAAGAGACCCAGTACTTC	CASSGQTQETQYF	many	.	TRBV2	TRBJ2-5
TGTGCCAGCAGCCCCAGGGGCACGGGGGGGAGCACTGAAGCTTTCTTT	CASSPRGTGGSTEAFF	many	.	TRBV7-8	TRBJ1-1
TGTGCCACCACCTTAAGGGGGGGCAAAGCCAAAAACATTCAGTACTTC	CATTLRGGKAKNIQYF	many	.	TRBV2	TRBJ2-4
TGTGCCAGCAGTTTAGGGGGTAGCGGGAGGACGAACACCGGGGAGCTGTTTTTT	CASSLGGSGRTNTGELFF	.	TRBD2	TRBV12-3/TRBV12-4	TRBJ2-2
TGCGCCAGCACTAGGACAGGGTCTGGGGCCAACGTCCTGACTTTC	CASTRTGSGANVLTF	.	TRBD1	TRBV5-1	TRBJ2-6
TGTGCCAGCTCACCGGGGCAGGGGTTCAAGTCCGGGACTAGCGTACCCAATGAGCAGTTCTTC	CASSPGQGFKSGTSVPNEQFF	.	TRBD2	TRBV18	TRBJ2-1
TGTGCCAGCAGCCTATGGACTAGCGGTAACAATGAGCAGTTCTTC	CASSLWTSGNNEQFF	many	TRBD2	TRBV11-2	TRBJ2-1
TGTGCCAGCACTATCGTCGGACAGGCCAAACCCTCTGGGGCCAACGTCCTGACTTTC	CASTIVGQAKPSGANVLTF	many	TRBD1	TRBV28	TRBJ2-6
TGCGCCAGCAGCTTGGCCGGGACAAAAGATCAGCCCCAGCATTTT	CASSLAGTKDQPQHF	many	.	TRBV5-1	TRBJ1-5
TGTGCCAGCAGCTTGCAGGGGGGCTCGACCACTGAAGCTTTCTTT	CASSLQGGSTTEAFF	.	TRBD1	TRBV13	TRBJ1-1
TGTGCCACCAGCAGAGAGGACAGGGTCGCGGATACGCAGTATTTT	CATSREDRVADTQYF	many	TRBD1	TRBV15	TRBJ2-3
TGTGCCAGCAGCTTACAGCATAATGAAAAACTGTTTTTT	CASSLQHNEKLFF	many	.	TRBV3-1	TRBJ1-4
TGTGCCAGCAGTGGCGGGAGGGCCCTCTACTCCTACAATGAGCAGTTCTTC	CASSGGRALYSYNEQFF	many	TRBD2	TRBV12-3/TRBV12-4	TRBJ2-1
TGCAGCGTTGGGGCCCCTAGCGGGTACACAGATACGCAGTATTTT	CSVGAPSGYTDTQYF	.	TRBD2	TRBV29-1	TRBJ2-3
TGTGCCAGCAGCTTAGGGGCATATAATCAGCCCCAGCATTTT	CASSLGAYNQPQHF	few	.	TRBV7-8	TRBJ1-5
TGTGCCAGCAGTTTACAAGGGGTTGACACTGAAGCTTTCTTT	CASSLQGVDTEAFF	few	.	TRBV12-3/TRBV12-4	TRBJ1-1
TGTGCCAGCAGCCCTCCCGGGGGCGGTGGGGCCAACGTCCTGACTTTC	CASSPPGGGGANVLTF	.	.	TRBV14	TRBJ2-6
TGTGCCAGCAGCTTAGGGACGGGAGTTGGCTACGAGCAGTACTTC	CASSLGTGVGYEQYF	many	.	TRBV11-2	TRBJ2-7
TGTGCCAGCAGTGAAGGATTGACAGGCTTCTGGGTTGAGCAGTTCTTC	CASSEGLTGFWVEQFF	many	.	TRBV2	TRBJ2-1
TGTGCCAGCAGCCACGGGGACTCACAGGGGGATGAGCAGTTCTTC	CASSHGDSQGDEQFF	many	TRBD1	TRBV28	TRBJ2-1
TGTGCCAGCAGATCCTACGGGACAGGGGGATCTTACGAGCAGTGCTTC	CASRSYGTGGSYEQCF	.	TRBD1	TRBV6-2/TRBV6-3	TRBJ2-7